The clone carrying this TCR beta chain was seen only a few times. Its antigen is not identified. These data are taken from a study of early T cells in non-severe SARS-CoV-2 infection. Study results and caveats: There was a bias toward anti-spike CD8 responses in VDJdb matching, which missed private and CD4 specificities.

Trimming cost V 5 bases and J 12 bases; bases outside gene matches: 13. Germline loops: CDR1 MNHEY, CDR2 SMNVEV (reference sequence). The CDR3 has 16 amino acids. Unique molecular identifier tags were affixed to discrete cDNA molecules. A single record per CDR3 protein comes from TCRdb applying MiXCR to the 5' RACE reads. The sample lists some 48,000 distinct CDR3 sequences; under 7.5% were seen once. The chain combines TRBV27 with TRBJ2-1; 13 positions match TRBD2. This clonotype was sampled from an adult who was a healthcare worker with PCR-confirmed SARS-CoV-2 infection or an uninfected control (not recorded which). Specimen: whole blood, collected at baseline. This CDR3 is CASSTYPGLAGVGQFF. The CDR3 DNA sequence: TGTGCCAGCAGTACATACCCCGGACTAGCGGGAGTGGGGCAGTTCTTC.